These T cell receptor beta chains were read from a single sample in a study of Ad26.COV2.S vaccination and SARS-CoV-2 variants. The method was immunoSEQ multiplex PCR; TCRdb's version includes in-frame clones alone and lacks a portion of them. This sample carries about 380,000 clones, roughly four fifths of them seen once, and the ten largest clones take more than 7%. This sample comprised peripheral blood, obtained in a trial of Ad26.COV2.S vaccine versus placebo. The receptors here all came from a person aged 18-60 years who received the Ad26.COV2.S COVID-19 vaccine or a placebo. Both conserved end residues are part of each CDR3. The D gene is left open where the match is weak. The size of a clone is reported for some rows only, either as once, few or many, or as a class for expanded clones.

d_gene: -; j_gene: TRBJ1-2; abundance: -; v_gene: TRBV20-1; CDR3nt: TGCAGTGCTAGTGATCCGGGAGTAACTATTGGCTACACCTTC; CDR3aa: CSASDPGVTIGYTF
d_gene: TRBD2; j_gene: TRBJ2-1; abundance: -; v_gene: TRBV7-3; CDR3nt: TGTGCCAGCAGCTCCCAGCGGGGCACGGGAAATGAGCAGTTCTTC; CDR3aa: CASSSQRGTGNEQFF
d_gene: -; j_gene: TRBJ2-7; abundance: -; v_gene: TRBV5-6; CDR3nt: TGTGCCAGCAGCTGGAGGGACAGTCACTACGAGCAGTACTTC; CDR3aa: CASSWRDSHYEQYF
d_gene: -; j_gene: TRBJ1-2; abundance: -; v_gene: TRBV19; CDR3nt: TGTGCCAGTAGTCTCACAGATACTAACTATGGCTACACCTTC; CDR3aa: CASSLTDTNYGYTF
d_gene: -; j_gene: TRBJ1-1; abundance: -; v_gene: TRBV7-2; CDR3nt: TGTGCCAGCAGCTTCTCTCGGAACACTGAAGCTTTCTTT; CDR3aa: CASSFSRNTEAFF
d_gene: -; j_gene: TRBJ1-5; abundance: few; v_gene: TRBV2; CDR3nt: TGTGCCACCAGAAGAGAGGCAGGGGTGTCGCCCCAGCATTTT; CDR3aa: CATRREAGVSPQHF
d_gene: -; j_gene: TRBJ2-2; abundance: once; v_gene: TRBV19; CDR3nt: TGTGCCACCACAGACCTGGAGAGCACCGGGGAGCTGTTTTTT; CDR3aa: CATTDLESTGELFF
d_gene: -; j_gene: TRBJ1-1; abundance: -; v_gene: TRBV19; CDR3nt: TGTGCCGTAAGACAGAGCATGAACACTGAAGCTTTCTTT; CDR3aa: CAVRQSMNTEAFF
d_gene: -; j_gene: TRBJ1-2; abundance: -; v_gene: TRBV15; CDR3nt: TGTGCCACCAGTCGCGGACAGACTAACTATGGCTACACCTTC; CDR3aa: CATSRGQTNYGYTF
d_gene: -; j_gene: TRBJ2-7; abundance: -; v_gene: TRBV7-8; CDR3nt: TGTGCCAGCAGCTTAGCCGGCAGGCGTAGCTCCTACGAGCAGTACTTC; CDR3aa: CASSLAGRRSSYEQYF
d_gene: -; j_gene: TRBJ1-1; abundance: -; v_gene: TRBV2; CDR3nt: TGTGCCAGCAATCGGGGGTTCACTGAAGCTTTCTTT; CDR3aa: CASNRGFTEAFF
d_gene: -; j_gene: TRBJ1-1; abundance: -; v_gene: TRBV3-1/TRBV3-2; CDR3nt: TGTGCCAGCAGCCCCCAATTTCAGGGGAGGAACACTGAAGCTTTCTTT; CDR3aa: CASSPQFQGRNTEAFF
d_gene: TRBD2; j_gene: TRBJ2-3; abundance: -; v_gene: TRBV5-4; CDR3nt: TGTGCCAGCAGCGGTGGGACTAGCGGGAATAAGATCACAGATACGCAGTATTTT; CDR3aa: CASSGGTSGNKITDTQYF
d_gene: -; j_gene: TRBJ1-4; abundance: -; v_gene: TRBV7-9; CDR3nt: TGTGCCAGCAGCTTAGGGCGGGGGGAAAAACTGTTTTTT; CDR3aa: CASSLGRGEKLFF
d_gene: -; j_gene: TRBJ2-1; abundance: -; v_gene: TRBV4-1; CDR3nt: TGCGCCAGCAGCGGTCGCCGTGGCGATGAGCAGTTCTTC; CDR3aa: CASSGRRGDEQFF
d_gene: -; j_gene: TRBJ1-2; abundance: -; v_gene: TRBV24-1; CDR3nt: TGTGCCACCAGTGTATACGTTGCCCCCTATGGCTACACCTTC; CDR3aa: CATSVYVAPYGYTF
d_gene: TRBD2; j_gene: TRBJ2-2; abundance: -; v_gene: TRBV23-1; CDR3nt: TGCGCCGGCAGGACTAGCGGGGGGGCCGGGGAGCTGTTTTTT; CDR3aa: CAGRTSGGAGELFF
d_gene: TRBD1; j_gene: TRBJ1-1; abundance: -; v_gene: TRBV19; CDR3nt: TGTGCCAGTAGTTCGTCCCGGGACAGGGGAGGAAGGTCGGCTTTCTTT; CDR3aa: CASSSSRDRGGRSAFF
d_gene: -; j_gene: TRBJ1-2; abundance: -; v_gene: TRBV7-2; CDR3nt: TGTGCCAGCAGCTTTAGGGGTGGAGAATATGGCTACACCTTC; CDR3aa: CASSFRGGEYGYTF
d_gene: TRBD1; j_gene: TRBJ1-2; abundance: -; v_gene: TRBV2; CDR3nt: TGTGCCAGCAGGGGACAGGTTAAGCTCTATGGCTACACCTTC; CDR3aa: CASRGQVKLYGYTF
d_gene: TRBD2; j_gene: TRBJ2-1; abundance: -; v_gene: TRBV2; CDR3nt: TGTGCCAGCAGTTGGACTAGCGGGGGGGCTGGAAATGAGCAGTTCTTC; CDR3aa: CASSWTSGGAGNEQFF
d_gene: TRBD2; j_gene: TRBJ2-5; abundance: -; v_gene: TRBV5-1; CDR3nt: TGCGCCAGCAGCTCCGGGACTAGCCAGGAAGAGACCCAGTACTTC; CDR3aa: CASSSGTSQEETQYF
d_gene: -; j_gene: TRBJ1-4; abundance: -; v_gene: TRBV19; CDR3nt: TGTGCCAGTATAAGCGCAACTAATGAAAAACTGTTTTTT; CDR3aa: CASISATNEKLFF
d_gene: -; j_gene: TRBJ2-1; abundance: -; v_gene: TRBV2; CDR3nt: TGTGCCAGCAGTGAAAATCCACATCGGGGCCCAGACTCCTACAATGAGCAGTTCTTC; CDR3aa: CASSENPHRGPDSYNEQFF
d_gene: TRBD1; j_gene: TRBJ2-7; abundance: -; v_gene: TRBV7-9; CDR3nt: TGTGCCAGCAGCAAACCTCGGGACAGGTACGAGCAGTACTTC; CDR3aa: CASSKPRDRYEQYF
d_gene: -; j_gene: TRBJ2-7; abundance: -; v_gene: TRBV10-3; CDR3nt: TGTGCCATCAGGAACGAGGACAAGGGTTACGAGCAGTACTTC; CDR3aa: CAIRNEDKGYEQYF
d_gene: -; j_gene: TRBJ1-6; abundance: -; v_gene: TRBV5-1; CDR3nt: TGCGCCAGCAGCTTGCTTCAGGGGACTAATTCACCCCTCCACTTT; CDR3aa: CASSLLQGTNSPLHF
d_gene: TRBD2; j_gene: TRBJ2-1; abundance: -; v_gene: TRBV4-1; CDR3nt: TGCGCCAGCACCCAGGGACTAGCGGGGGTAGACCACAATGAGCAGTTCTTC; CDR3aa: CASTQGLAGVDHNEQFF
d_gene: -; j_gene: TRBJ2-3; abundance: -; v_gene: TRBV7-2; CDR3nt: TGTGCCAGCAGCCCCTCGATGGGGCGAATAGATACGCAGTATTTT; CDR3aa: CASSPSMGRIDTQYF
d_gene: -; j_gene: TRBJ2-2; abundance: -; v_gene: TRBV9; CDR3nt: TGTGCCAGCAGCGTTCCAGGCACCGGGGAGCTGTTTTTT; CDR3aa: CASSVPGTGELFF